The present T cell receptor (beta chain) was sequenced within a study of T cells in localized non-small cell lung cancer. Assay: immunoSEQ multiplex PCR; the TCRdb copy retains only in-frame clones and omits some. The data hold 26,000 or so clones, with approximately 88% observed a single time. This CDR3 has 15 residues. Germline CDR1 is LNHDA and CDR2 is SQIVND (reference sequence). V was trimmed by 6 bases and J by 3 bases, leaving 15 bases between them. The sequences come from peripheral blood, collected before any cancer treatment. V and J are TRBV19 and TRBJ1-3; TRBD1 might be the D (6 bases). This TCR derives from a male donor older than 55 with stage I lung adenocarcinoma. The CDR3 is CASSTTGARGNTIYF. In DNA form, the CDR3 reads TGTGCCAGTAGCACCACGGGGGCGCGTGGAAACACCATATATTTT.